The 26 T cell receptor beta chains below come from one sample, sequenced in a study of cytomegalovirus exposure and HLA in healthy donors (TCRdb year 2017). Libraries were made using the immunoSEQ multiplex PCR assay. For the multiplex PCR, a mixture combining 60 forward primers for TCR Vbeta segments and 13 reverse primers for TCR Jbeta segments was used. The table was pulled from immuneACCESS by TCRdb, which kept in-frame rearrangements only. Such tables lose some clones; where checked, under half of the loss comes from unresolved V genes, and the rest has no known cause. The sample's table lists a count of around 80,000 clones. About 0.83% of the sample is taken by the ten largest. The specimen was PBMCs. The receptors here all came from a boy between 5 and 17 years old in good health and CMV-seronegative.

The chain recombines TRBV2 with TRBJ2-4; 15 bases align to TRBD2. CDR1 and CDR2 (germline): SNHLY, FYNNEI. CDR3 length equals 15 residues. V gave up 4 bases and J gave up 7 bases; unmatched junction bases: 2. The DNA of the CDR3 is TGTGCCAGCAGTGCCGGGACTAGCGGGAGGAACATTCAGTACTTC. This sequence encodes CASSAGTSGRNIQYF.

J is TRBJ1-1 and V is TRBV7-2, with TRBD1 identical over 10 bases. The V gene end was trimmed by 1 base and the J gene end by 6 bases; junction bases not matched to a gene: 2. There are 14 residues in the CDR3. The germline CDR1 and CDR2 sequences are SGHTA and FQGNSA. In nucleotides, the CDR3 is TGTGCCAGCAGCTTAGACGGACAGGGGGCTGAAGCTTTCTTT. This encodes CASSLDGQGAEAFF.

The chain carries TRBV30 and TRBJ1-1; possibly TRBD1 for D (6 bases). V dropped 3 bases and J dropped 0 bases, with 11 bases sitting between them. The CDR3 loop spans 14 amino acids. The germline gives CDR1 GTSNPN, CDR2 SVGIG (reference sequence). CDR3 DNA sequence: TGTGCCTGGAGAAGACAGGTGATGAACACTGAAGCTTTCTTT. Protein: CAWRRQVMNTEAFF.

The V gene is TRBV6-5, the J gene TRBJ1-5; TRBD1 might be the D (6 bases). The CDR3 runs 15 residues. Trimming left V 6 bases short and J 2 bases short, with 14 bases between. Germline V gene lookup returns CDR1 MNHEY and CDR2 SVGAGI. DNA of the CDR3: TGTGCCAGCAGGAACAGGGCCCTCGGCAATCAGCCCCAGCATTTT. Translating gives CASRNRALGNQPQHF.

The CDR3: CASSPEQGETQYF. The CDR3 DNA follows: TGTGCCAGCTCACCCGAGCAGGGGGAGACCCAGTACTTC. The chain employs TRBV18 and TRBJ2-5; D may be TRBD1 (6 bases). V was clipped by 3 bases and J by 5 bases, with 10 bases between them. This CDR3 has 13 residues. CDR1 is KGHSH, CDR2 LQKENI, per germline.

Of note for this clone: An end of the junction differs from the germline gene, which may be a read error. This rearrangement joins TRBV30 to TRBJ1-1, with D possibly being TRBD1 (5 bases). The CDR3 has 13 amino acids. In germline, CDR1 is GTSNPN, CDR2 SVGIG (reference sequence). The CDR3 DNA is TGTGCCTGGAGTGTCCGCTCGACAGCTGAAGATTTCTTT. Protein: CAWSVRSTAEDFF.

The chain carries TRBV25-1 and TRBJ2-1, with D perhaps matching TRBD2 (6 bases). This CDR3 region has 12 residues. The germline V and J ends were trimmed by 7 bases and 9 bases, with 13 bases remaining between them. Germline assignment: CDR1 MGHDK and CDR2 SYGVNS. The CDR3 coding sequence is TGTGCCAGCATGGAGGGGACGGGTGAGCAGTTCTTC. Residues: CASMEGTGEQFF.

The chain links TRBV6-6 to TRBJ1-1; a possible D gene is TRBD1 (6 bases). Deletions cut 6 bases from V and 11 bases from J, with 25 bases between. There are 15 residues in the CDR3. Germline V gene data show CDR1 as MNHNY and CDR2 as SVGAGI (reference sequence). CDR3 sequence reads: CASSLPGQRDMRAFF. DNA for the CDR3: TGTGCCAGCAGCTTACCGGGACAACGAGATATGCGGGCTTTCTTT.

The chain joins TRBV4-1 to TRBJ1-2; 8 nucleotides line up with TRBD1. V dropped 6 bases and J dropped 3; count of bases not matched to a gene: 15. The germline gives CDR1 MGHRA, CDR2 YSYEKL. This CDR3 spans 17 amino acids. The CDR3 is CASRAETGQVVDYGYTF. The CDR3 nucleotides read TGCGCCAGCAGGGCAGAAACGGGACAGGTCGTTGACTATGGCTACACCTTC.

The chain links TRBV18 to TRBJ2-1; a weak D match, TRBD2 (6 bases). Germline CDR1 KGHSH, CDR2 LQKENI. V lost 5 bases and J lost 9, with 14 bases in between. The CDR3 extends over 13 amino acids. The CDR3 here is CASSNLSGTEQFF. DNA of the CDR3: TGTGCCAGCTCAAACCTTAGCGGAACTGAGCAGTTCTTC.

The gene calls are TRBV7-2 and TRBJ1-2; 7 bases are shared with TRBD1. Trimming at V came to 4 bases and at J to 3 bases, leaving 8 bases not matched to a gene. The germline V gene encodes CDR1 SGHTA and CDR2 FQGNSA. The CDR3 totals 15 residues. The CDR3 coding sequence is TGTGCCAGCAGCTCCCGGGACAGAAGCTACTATGGCTACACCTTC. It codes for CASSSRDRSYYGYTF.

The chain is built from TRBV11-2 and TRBJ1-1; no reliable D call. There are 15 residues in the CDR3. CDR1 is SGHAT and CDR2 is FQNNGV in the germline V gene. V was trimmed by 3 bases and J by 5 bases, leaving 16 bases between them. CDR3 protein: CASSLGQFVRTEAFF. The CDR3 region has the DNA TGTGCCAGCAGCTTGGGCCAGTTTGTCCGGACTGAAGCTTTCTTT.

The chain recombines TRBV10-3 with TRBJ1-5, with a tentative D call TRBD1 (5 bases). V lost 4 bases to trimming and J lost 4 bases, with 11 bases between them. The CDR3 runs 14 residues. Germline V gene lookup returns CDR1 ENHRY and CDR2 SYGVKD. This CDR3 is CAISVGGRNQPQHF. The DNA of the CDR3 is TGTGCCATCAGTGTTGGGGGGAGAAATCAGCCCCAGCATTTT.

This sequence joins TRBV10-3 and TRBJ2-7, with 10 nucleotides matching TRBD1. The length of the CDR3 is 13 residues. Per the germline V gene, CDR1 is ENHRY and CDR2 is SYGVKD. V lost 4 bases to trimming and J lost 3 bases; unmatched junction nucleotides: 0. The CDR3 loop is CAISGTGGYEQYF. CDR3 bases: TGTGCCATCAGTGGGACAGGGGGCTACGAGCAGTACTTC.

This chain links TRBV7-3 with TRBJ2-1; the match to TRBD2 covers 7 bases. After removal of 2 bases from V and 5 bases from J, the junction contained 9 bases not matched to a gene. The CDR3 consists of 16 residues. Per germline, CDR1 SGHTA and CDR2 FQGTGA. The chain's CDR3 is CASSLYSGQAHNEQFF. The CDR3 nucleotides are TGTGCCAGCAGCTTATATAGCGGGCAAGCCCACAATGAGCAGTTCTTC. Using reference TRBV7-3 and TRBJ2-1 for the parts outside the CDR3, the full variable domain is GAGVSQTPSNKVTEKGKYVELRCDPISGHTALYWYRQSLGQGPEFLIYFQGTGAADDSGLPNDRFFAVRPEGSVSTLKIQRTERGDSAVYLCASSLYSGQAHNEQFFGPGTRLTVL.

This chain joins TRBV5-1 and TRBJ1-1; D possibly corresponds to TRBD1 (6 bases). The CDR3 loop spans 14 amino acids. The V end was cut by 1 base, the J end by 4 bases, with 11 bases between. Germline V gene lookup returns CDR1 SGHRS and CDR2 YFSETQ. The CDR3 reads CASSLRQAATEAFF. The CDR3 coding sequence is TGCGCCAGCAGCTTGAGACAGGCGGCCACTGAAGCTTTCTTT.

V usage is TRBV27 and J usage is TRBJ1-2, with D possibly matching TRBD1 (5 bases). This CDR3 has 17 amino acids. V lost 6 bases, J lost 5 bases, and 25 bases lay in between. Germline CDR1 MNHEY, CDR2 SMNVEV (reference sequence). The CDR3 nucleotides are TGTGCCAGCAGCCCCTCGTCCCTTGGACCGGGGGTTTATGGCTACACCTTC. Protein: CASSPSSLGPGVYGYTF.

Comment on this clone: Germline and junction disagree at one end, which may indicate a read error. The same CDR3 also results from other DNA sequences found in this sample. V is TRBV4-1 and J is TRBJ1-2; 9 nucleotides agree with TRBD1. CDR1 and CDR2 (germline): MGHRA, YSYEKL. The CDR3 is 15 residues long. The DNA for the CDR3 is TGCGCCAGCAGCCAAGGCGGACAGGGGAACTACGGCTACACCTTC. It codes for CASSQGGQGNYGYTF.

The CDR3 reads CASSVRTSGAYEQYF. The DNA of the CDR3 is TGTGCCAGCAGCGTGCGGACTAGCGGAGCCTACGAGCAGTACTTC. The J gene is TRBJ2-7, the V gene TRBV7-2; TRBD2 matches 10 bases. The CDR3 has 15 amino acids. The germline V gene encodes CDR1 SGHTA and CDR2 FQGNSA. V was clipped by 5 bases and J by 2 bases; unmatched bases: 6.

This chain links TRBV28 with TRBJ1-5; tentatively, D is TRBD1 (6 bases). Trimming pared 6 bases from V and 1 base from J, leaving 13 bases between. The V gene's germline CDR1 is MDHEN and CDR2 SYDVKM. The CDR3 has 15 amino acids. The CDR3 reads CASSWLRGSNQPQHF. CDR3 DNA: TGTGCCAGCAGCTGGCTTAGGGGGAGCAATCAGCCCCAGCATTTT.

The chain employs TRBV5-6 and TRBJ1-2, with D possibly matching TRBD1 (6 bases). The CDR3 length is 14 residues. Germline-derived CDR1 and CDR2 are SGHDT and YYEEEE. Trimming removed 4 bases at V and 0 bases at J, with 10 bases between. The CDR3 DNA is TGTGCCAGCAGCCCCAGGGGAGCTAACTATGGCTACACCTTC. Residues: CASSPRGANYGYTF.

The rearrangement joins TRBV6-1 to TRBJ1-2, with 8 bases lining up with TRBD1. Germline V gene data show CDR1 as MNHNS and CDR2 as SASEGT. J was trimmed by 6 bases and V by 4 bases; bases with no gene match: 4. The CDR3 sequence is 13 residues long. The CDR3 here is CASSGNRGDGYTF. The CDR3 nucleotides are TGTGCCAGCAGTGGAAACAGGGGGGATGGCTACACCTTC.

The CDR3 protein is CASSQGLAGLNNEQFF. The CDR3 DNA follows: TGTGCCAGCAGCCAGGGACTAGCGGGATTAAACAATGAGCAGTTCTTC. The V gene is TRBV2, the J gene TRBJ2-1; 13 bases match TRBD2. The CDR3 has 16 residues. V lost 6 bases to trimming and J lost 5 bases; unmatched junction nucleotides: 7. The germline V gene has CDR1 SNHLY and CDR2 FYNNEI.

This chain joins TRBV4-2 and TRBJ2-5, with TRBD2 matching 8 bases. The ends lost 4 bases at V and 2 bases at J; junction bases unmatched: 9. The CDR3 sequence is 16 residues long. CDR1 and CDR2 (germline): LGHNA, YNFKEQ. This CDR3 reads CASSPLSSGNQETQYF. The CDR3 DNA reads TGTGCCAGCAGCCCACTGAGTAGCGGGAATCAAGAGACCCAGTACTTC.

The DNA of the CDR3 is TGTGCCAGTAACAATGCCGCTAGCGGGGCTTGGGAGCAGTACTTC. Its translation is CASNNAASGAWEQYF. This chain joins TRBV19 and TRBJ2-7, with 9 bases identical to TRBD2. Trimming removed 7 bases from V and 7 bases from J; junction bases left unmatched: 14. From germline, CDR1 is LNHDA and CDR2 SQIVND (reference sequence). The CDR3 totals 15 residues.

V and J are TRBV21-1 and TRBJ2-7; the D call TRBD1 from the table was never checked on the DNA. TRBV21-1 is a documented pseudogene. The CDR3 has 16 amino acids. CDR3: CASSKGLGTETYEQYF. As DNA, the CDR3 is TGTGCCAGCAGCAAAGGTTTGGGGACAGAGACCTACGAGCAGTACTTC.